The entry that follows covers one TCR beta chain sequence. What it binds is unknown. Template switching added a universal primer site, and cDNA bore unique molecular identifiers. Using its own MiXCR run on the 5' RACE reads, TCRdb lists one record per CDR3 protein. The sample lists a few hundred thousand distinct CDR3 sequences; more than 9% were seen once. The data derive from a study of identical twins. Regarding the study as a whole: Where out-of-frame alpha sequences were twin-shared, they showed excess low generation probability. Conclusions were based on cross-sectional statistical analysis, without following the same donors.

Germline assignment: CDR1 SQVTM and CDR2 ANQGSEA. The CDR3 sequence is 14 residues long. After removal of 5 bases from V and 4 bases from J, the junction contained 9 bases not matched to a gene. Separately, the same data were catalogued under a study of yellow fever vaccine responses in identical twins.

Input material: PBMCs. The receptor comes from a woman aged 18-30 years in good health. The rearrangement links TRBV29-1 to TRBJ2-5; 8 nucleotides align to TRBD1. The CDR3, as DNA: TGCAGCGTTCCGACAGGGGTGTTTTCAGAGACCCAGTACTTC. It codes for CSVPTGVFSETQYF.